Listed here is a single T cell receptor beta chain. Its antigen target is currently unknown. Base qualities are not recorded, but no much larger clone differs from it by a single base. V and J lose 1 base and 6 bases, and a span of 9 bases separates them. The germline V gene (reference sequence) provides CDR1 LNHDA and CDR2 SQIVND. The CDR3 sequence holds 13 residues, the cysteine and phenylalanine included. The read is trimmed to its CDR3 DNA, 39 bases read in frame from base 1. The sample belongs to a study of blood T cell repertoires in COVID-19 (dated by TCRdb to about 2020). Background on the whole study: Collaborator samples came from the United States, Italy and Spain and covered acute and convalescent phases of COVID-19. Samples were obtained from the ongoing ImmuneRACE study (first 160 participants) and from about 1,300 subjects provided by 6 global collaborators. Where HLA class I and class II types were available, the types were taken from metadata supplied by the sample provider, not from assay-based typing. Deeply sampled blood TCRbeta repertoires from subjects exposed to, actively infected with, or recovered from COVID-19 were included in the dataset. The sample metadata nearly always contained a de-identified subject ID, COVID-19 status, age in years and sex. The prospective study material was composed of cDNA or gDNA derived from T cells, B-cell-depleted T cells, or PBMCs. A freely available public database, intended as a resource for researchers studying the immune response to SARS-CoV-2, is where the repertoires were released. Here is what the overall study found, with its caveats: The quantity of clinical and demographic metadata differed by source and by participant and was supplied without curation.

Whole blood was collected in K2EDTA tubes by collaborating institutions according to the institutions' own protocols. For TCRbeta analysis, collaborators shipped samples in one of three forms: frozen whole blood, isolated PBMCs, or DNA extracted from either of those sample types. The immunoSEQ Assay, a bias-controlled multiplex PCR, was used to amplify TCRbeta CDR3 regions from genomic DNA. Per the authors' processing: Within the assay, amplification of reference gene primers was used to estimate how many nucleated cells each sample contained. To quantify the absolute abundance of each unique TCRbeta CDR3 rearrangement, sequence reads were collapsed and filtered. Productive Simpson clonality was computed per sample as the square root of Simpson's diversity index over productive rearrangements. TCRdb took this table from immuneACCESS and kept in-frame rearrangements with V and J called. Such tables lack part of the clones; where checked against another copy, unresolved V genes explain under half of the gap, and the rest is unexplained. The DNA was the basis for D and trimming; V, J and clone size are from that table. The sample data list roughly 130,000 clones, and 82% of these were observed just once. Clones ranked in the top ten supply 4% to 5.5% of the sample.

The receptor's source is a woman aged 65 to 85 with acute or convalescent COVID-19. Material for sequencing was peripheral blood. Rearrangement joined TRBV19 to TRBJ1-1; TRBD1 is a weak D gene call, 5 bases matching. The DNA reads TGTGCCAGTAGTATAGTGAGACAGTCTGAAGCTTTCTTT. It specifies CASSIVRQSEAFF.